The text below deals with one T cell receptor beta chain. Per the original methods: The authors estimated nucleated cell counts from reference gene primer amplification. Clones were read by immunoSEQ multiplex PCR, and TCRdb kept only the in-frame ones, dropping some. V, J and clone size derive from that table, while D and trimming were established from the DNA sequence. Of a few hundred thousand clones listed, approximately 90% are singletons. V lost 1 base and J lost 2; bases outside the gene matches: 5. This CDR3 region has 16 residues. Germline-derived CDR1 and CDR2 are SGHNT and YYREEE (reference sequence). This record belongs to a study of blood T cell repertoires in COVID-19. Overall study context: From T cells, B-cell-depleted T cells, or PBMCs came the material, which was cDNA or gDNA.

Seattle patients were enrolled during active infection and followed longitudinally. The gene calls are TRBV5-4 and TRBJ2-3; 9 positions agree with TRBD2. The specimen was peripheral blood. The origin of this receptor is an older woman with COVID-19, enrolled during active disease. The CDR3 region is CASSLLGGGATDTQYF. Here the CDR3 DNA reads TGTGCCAGCAGCTTGCTGGGCGGGGGGGCCACAGATACGCAGTATTTT.